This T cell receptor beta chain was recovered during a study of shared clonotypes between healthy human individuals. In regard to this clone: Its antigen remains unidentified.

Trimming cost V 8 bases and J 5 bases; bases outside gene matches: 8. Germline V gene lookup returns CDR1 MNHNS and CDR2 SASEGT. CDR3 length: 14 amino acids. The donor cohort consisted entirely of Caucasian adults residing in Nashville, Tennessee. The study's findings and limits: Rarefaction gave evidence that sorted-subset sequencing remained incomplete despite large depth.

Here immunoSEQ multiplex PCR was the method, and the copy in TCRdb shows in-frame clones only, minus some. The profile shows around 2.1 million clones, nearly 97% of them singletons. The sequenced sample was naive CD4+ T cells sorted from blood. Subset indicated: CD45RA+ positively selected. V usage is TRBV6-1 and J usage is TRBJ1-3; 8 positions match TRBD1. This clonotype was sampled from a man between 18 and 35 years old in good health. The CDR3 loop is CASVQGANRNTIYF. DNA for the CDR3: TGTGCCAGCGTTCAGGGGGCAAATAGAAACACCATATATTTT.